This T cell receptor (beta chain) was obtained from a study of cytomegalovirus exposure and HLA in healthy donors. The overall study: Roughly 86 million unique TCRs from HLA-typed donors made up an early data release.

60 Vbeta and 13 Jbeta primers were used in PCR. Generated by immunoSEQ multiplex PCR, the TCRdb table keeps only in-frame clones and is missing some. The data show under 200,000 clones, roughly 82% seen once. Findings of the study overall: A later analysis showed TCR association rates differing by HLA locus, peaking at DRB1 and lowest at HLA-C.

On this clone itself: What it binds is not known.

The junction had 16 bases not matched to a gene; V was cut back by 5 bases and J by 6 bases. Germline V lookup: CDR1 SGHDT, CDR2 YYEEEE. The CDR3 has 16 amino acids. The material sequenced was PBMCs. This clonotype was obtained from a girl between 5 and 17 years old in good health and CMV-seropositive. The rearrangement uses TRBV5-6 and TRBJ1-2, with TRBD1 identical over 7 bases. The CDR3 sequence: CASSLVPQGLPHGYTF. The CDR3 coding sequence is TGTGCCAGCAGTTTAGTGCCACAGGGGCTCCCCCATGGCTACACCTTC.